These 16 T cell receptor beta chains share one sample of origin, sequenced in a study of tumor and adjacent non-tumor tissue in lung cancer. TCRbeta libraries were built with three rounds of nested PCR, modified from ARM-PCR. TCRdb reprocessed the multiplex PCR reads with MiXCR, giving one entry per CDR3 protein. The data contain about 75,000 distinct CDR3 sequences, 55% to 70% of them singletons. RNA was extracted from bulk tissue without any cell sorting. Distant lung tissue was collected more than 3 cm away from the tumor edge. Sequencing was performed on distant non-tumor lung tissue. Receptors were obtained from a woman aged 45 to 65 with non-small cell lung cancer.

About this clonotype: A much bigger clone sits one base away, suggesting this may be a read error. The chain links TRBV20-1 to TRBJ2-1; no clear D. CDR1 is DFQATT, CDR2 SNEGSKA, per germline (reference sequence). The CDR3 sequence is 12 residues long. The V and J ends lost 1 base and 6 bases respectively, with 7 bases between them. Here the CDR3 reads CSARGKGNEQFF. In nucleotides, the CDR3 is TGCAGTGCTAGAGGGAAGGGCAATGAGCAGTTCTTC.

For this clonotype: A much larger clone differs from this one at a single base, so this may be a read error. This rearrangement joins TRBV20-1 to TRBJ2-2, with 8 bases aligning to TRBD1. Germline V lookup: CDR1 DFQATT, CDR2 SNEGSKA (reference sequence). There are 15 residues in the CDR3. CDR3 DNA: TGCAGTGCTGCCGGGACAGGAGATAACACCGTGGAGCTGTTTTTT. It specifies CSAAGTGDNTVELFF.

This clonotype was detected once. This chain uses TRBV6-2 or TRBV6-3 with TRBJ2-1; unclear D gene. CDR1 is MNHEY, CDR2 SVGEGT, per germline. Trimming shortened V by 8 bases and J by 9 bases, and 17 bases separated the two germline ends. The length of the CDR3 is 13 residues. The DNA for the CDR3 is TGTGCCAGCGGTTCCACCGAATCCCGTGAGCAGTTCTTC. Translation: CASGSTESREQFF.

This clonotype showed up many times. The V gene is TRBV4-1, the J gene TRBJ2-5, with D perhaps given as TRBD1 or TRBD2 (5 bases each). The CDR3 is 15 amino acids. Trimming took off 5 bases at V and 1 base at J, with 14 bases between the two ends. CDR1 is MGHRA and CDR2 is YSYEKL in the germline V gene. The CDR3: CASSTWGPLQETQYF. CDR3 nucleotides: TGCGCCAGCAGCACCTGGGGACCGCTCCAAGAGACCCAGTACTTC.

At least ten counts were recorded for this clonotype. The DNA of the CDR3 is TGCAGCGTTGACTCGGGCAGCGGCTCTGGAAACACCATATATTTT. This translates into CSVDSGSGSGNTIYF. The chain employs TRBV29-1 and TRBJ1-3; no clear D gene. Trimming removed 3 bases at V and 0 bases at J, with 12 bases between. CDR3 length: 15 residues. From germline, CDR1 is SQVTM and CDR2 ANQGSEA.

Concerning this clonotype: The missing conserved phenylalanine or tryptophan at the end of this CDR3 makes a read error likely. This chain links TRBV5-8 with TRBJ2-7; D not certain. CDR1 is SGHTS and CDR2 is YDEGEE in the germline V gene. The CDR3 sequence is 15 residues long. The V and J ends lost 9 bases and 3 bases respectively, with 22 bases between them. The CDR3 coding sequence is TGTGCCAACAGAAATCCGGACGGACCTTACTACGAGCAGTACTTA. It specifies CANRNPDGPYYEQYL.

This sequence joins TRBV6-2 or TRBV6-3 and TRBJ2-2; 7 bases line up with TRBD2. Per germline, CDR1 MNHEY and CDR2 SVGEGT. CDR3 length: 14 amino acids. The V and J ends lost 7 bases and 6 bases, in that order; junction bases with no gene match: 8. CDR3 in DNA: TGTGCCAGCAACTTGGCGGGGGAAGCCGGGGAGCTGTTTTTT. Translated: CASNLAGEAGELFF.

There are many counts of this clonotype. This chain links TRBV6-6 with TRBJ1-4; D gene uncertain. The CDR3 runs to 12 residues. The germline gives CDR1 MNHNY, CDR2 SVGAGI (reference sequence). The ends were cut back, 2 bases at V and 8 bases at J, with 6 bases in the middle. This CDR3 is CASSYREEKLFF. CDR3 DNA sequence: TGTGCCAGCAGTTACAGGGAGGAAAAACTGTTTTTT.

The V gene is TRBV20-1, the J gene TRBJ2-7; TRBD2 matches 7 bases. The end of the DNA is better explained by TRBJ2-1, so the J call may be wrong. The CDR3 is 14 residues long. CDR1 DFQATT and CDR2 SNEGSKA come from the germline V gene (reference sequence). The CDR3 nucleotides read TGCAGTGCTAGATCTAGGACTAGTGGGAACGAGCAGTTCTTC. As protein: CSARSRTSGNEQFF.

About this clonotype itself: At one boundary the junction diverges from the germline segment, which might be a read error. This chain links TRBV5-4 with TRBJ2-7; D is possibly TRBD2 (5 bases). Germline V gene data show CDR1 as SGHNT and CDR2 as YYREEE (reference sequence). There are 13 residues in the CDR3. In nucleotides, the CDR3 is TGTGCCAGCAGCTTAGTTCTGGGGAGCGAGCGGTACTTC. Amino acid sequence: CASSLVLGSERYF.

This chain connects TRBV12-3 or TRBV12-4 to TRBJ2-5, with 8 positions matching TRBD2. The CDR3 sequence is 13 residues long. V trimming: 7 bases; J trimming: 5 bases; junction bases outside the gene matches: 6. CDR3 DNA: TGTGCCAGCACTTCTCGGGAGGGGGAGACCCAGTACTTC. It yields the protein CASTSREGETQYF.

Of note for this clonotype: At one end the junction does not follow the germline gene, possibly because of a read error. The CDR3 region has the DNA TGTGCTAGCAAGATAGAGGGAGGGCCCACAGATACGCGGTATTTT. Translating it yields CASKIEGGPTDTRYF. The chain combines TRBV11-2 with TRBJ2-3; 7 bases align to TRBD2. CDR3 length: 15 residues. The germline gives CDR1 SGHAT, CDR2 FQNNGV.

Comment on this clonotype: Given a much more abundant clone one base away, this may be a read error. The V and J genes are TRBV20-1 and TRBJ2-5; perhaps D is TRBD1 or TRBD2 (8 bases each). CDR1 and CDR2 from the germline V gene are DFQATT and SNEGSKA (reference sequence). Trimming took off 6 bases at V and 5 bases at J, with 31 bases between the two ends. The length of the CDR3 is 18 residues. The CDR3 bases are TGCAGTGCCAATAGCGGGACAGGCAACGTGTGGCACGCGGAGACCCAGTACTTC. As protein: CSANSGTGNVWHAETQYF.

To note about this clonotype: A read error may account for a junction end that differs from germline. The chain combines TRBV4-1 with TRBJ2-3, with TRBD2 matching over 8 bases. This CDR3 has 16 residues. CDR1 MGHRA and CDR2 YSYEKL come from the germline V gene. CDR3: CANSNQREYGTDMQYF. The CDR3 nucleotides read TGCGCCAACAGCAACCAGCGGGAGTACGGCACAGATATGCAGTATTTT.

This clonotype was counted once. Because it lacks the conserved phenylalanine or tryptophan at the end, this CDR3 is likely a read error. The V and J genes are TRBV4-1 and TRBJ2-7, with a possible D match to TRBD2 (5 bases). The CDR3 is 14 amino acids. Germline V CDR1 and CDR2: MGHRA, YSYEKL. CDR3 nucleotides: TGTGCCAGCAGCCAAGCCTCTAGCTCCAACGAGCAGTACTTA. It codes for CASSQASSSNEQYL.

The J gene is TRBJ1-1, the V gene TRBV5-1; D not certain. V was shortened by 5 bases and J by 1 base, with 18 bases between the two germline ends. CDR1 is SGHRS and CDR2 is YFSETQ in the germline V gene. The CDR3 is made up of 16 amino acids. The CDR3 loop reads CASSHLVSGSNTEAFF. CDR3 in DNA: TGCGCCAGCAGTCACTTGGTTTCAGGATCGAACACTGAAGCTTTCTTT.